The sequence of this TCR beta chain was determined in a study of T cells in Graves' hyperthyroidism and ophthalmopathy. Study results and limitations: By a 13 V-J model, ophthalmopathy was set apart from stable hyperthyroidism. Most thyroid clonotypes that were expanded above 0.001 also turned up in blood.

This clonotype was picked up many times. Its antigen is unidentified. The ends were cut back, 5 bases at V and 4 bases at J, with 14 bases in the middle. CDR3 length: 14 amino acids. TCR beta CDR3 region amplification was performed from RNA transcripts. RT-PCR in the first round (using the HTBI primer set) targeted the TCR CDR3. TCRdb used MiXCR to reprocess the multiplex PCR reads, holding one entry per CDR3 protein. The table records under 300,000 distinct CDR3 sequences, 25% of them present only once. The chain employs TRBV12-3 or TRBV12-4 and TRBJ1-1, with unresolved D. Sequenced material: blood. This receptor was obtained from a man aged 40-49 years with Graves' hyperthyroidism that later progressed to Graves' ophthalmopathy. CDR3 sequence: CASSPDGLATEAFF. The CDR3 nucleotides are TGTGCCAGCAGTCCGGACGGACTTGCCACTGAAGCTTTCTTT.